The 19 T cell receptor beta chains given below trace back to one sample, sequenced in a study of CD8 T cells in ankylosing spondylitis. Via MiXCR, TCRdb re-called the 5' RACE reads, giving one row per CDR3 protein. The repertoire holds under 120,000 distinct CDR3 sequences, with less than 25% as singletons. The sample consisted of synovial fluid, either unsorted or a sorted T cell fraction (not recorded which). The receptors here all came from a male donor with ankylosing spondylitis.

This chain links TRBV18 with TRBJ2-7, with unresolved D. This CDR3 contains 14 residues. The germline V gene encodes CDR1 KGHSH and CDR2 LQKENI. V shed 2 bases and J shed 5 bases, with 13 bases lying between them. The CDR3 here is CASSPVGGPNEQYF. For the CDR3, the DNA is TGTGCCAGCTCACCAGTCGGTGGTCCCAACGAGCAGTACTTC.

A few counts support this clonotype. The rearrangement uses TRBV20-1 and TRBJ1-5; no firm D call. The ends were cut back, 6 bases at V and 5 bases at J, with 14 bases in the middle. Germline assignment: CDR1 DFQATT and CDR2 SNEGSKA (reference sequence). There are 13 residues in the CDR3. The CDR3 region has the DNA TGCAGTGCAAGTGGACTGAGCTATCAGCCCCAGCATTTT. Its protein product is CSASGLSYQPQHF.

This rearrangement joins TRBV9 to TRBJ2-2; 7 nucleotides agree with TRBD2. The CDR3 runs 15 residues. V lost 4 bases and J lost 5; bases outside the gene matches: 8. CDR1 is SGDLS, CDR2 YYNGEE, per germline. The CDR3 region has the DNA TGTGCCAGCAGCCCTATGGCGGGAGAGACCGGGGAGCTGTTTTTT. Translating gives CASSPMAGETGELFF.

This clonotype was seen repeatedly, ten times or more. This sequence joins TRBV18 and TRBJ2-1; the match to TRBD2 covers 8 bases. The CDR3 is made up of 13 amino acids. Germline trimming cut 6 bases from V and 8 bases from J; bases unmatched to any gene: 6. Germline V CDR1 and CDR2: KGHSH, LQKENI. The CDR3 loop reads CASSPGGPDEQFF. For the CDR3, the DNA is TGTGCCAGCTCGCCGGGAGGGCCCGATGAGCAGTTCTTC.

The CDR3 reads CASSSPDRGSYTF. In DNA form, the CDR3 reads TGTGCCAGCAGCTCCCCCGACAGGGGTAGCTACACCTTC. This chain connects TRBV3-1 to TRBJ1-2, with TRBD1 matching over 8 bases. Germline loops: CDR1 LGHDT, CDR2 YNNKEL (reference sequence). CDR3 length: 13 amino acids. The V segment lost 5 bases and the J segment 9 bases; nucleotides outside the gene matches: 8. The full variable domain, completed using reference TRBV3-1 and TRBJ1-2, is DTAVSQTPKYLVTQMGNDKSIKCEQNLGHDTMYWYKQDSKKFLKIMFSYNNKELIINETVPNRFSPKSPDKAHLNLHINSLELGDSAVYFCASSSPDRGSYTFGSGTRLTVV.

This clonotype was detected only a few times. This sequence joins TRBV7-8 and TRBJ2-7; tentative D call: TRBD2 (6 bases). There are 14 residues in the CDR3. Trimming shortened V by 5 bases and J by 1 base, and 12 bases separated the two germline ends. CDR1 SGHVS and CDR2 FQNEAQ come from the germline V gene. The CDR3 nucleotides are TGTGCCAGCAGCACACGACTAGATTCCTACGAGCAGTACTTC. It encodes CASSTRLDSYEQYF. Filled out from reference TRBV7-8 and TRBJ2-7, the complete variable domain reads GAGVSQSPRYKVAKRGQDVALRCDPISGHVSLFWYQQALGQGPEFLTYFQNEAQLDKSGLPSDRFFAERPEGSVSTLKIQRTQQEDSAVYLCASSTRLDSYEQYFGPGTRLTVT.

This clonotype was found a few times. The genes are TRBV7-8 and TRBJ1-1; 12 positions match TRBD1. V gave up 1 base and J gave up 5 bases; unmatched junction bases: 5. From germline, CDR1 is SGHVS and CDR2 FQNEAQ. CDR3 length: 16 residues. CDR3 region: CASSLEGQGARTEAFF. The CDR3 DNA follows: TGTGCCAGCAGCTTAGAGGGACAGGGGGCGCGGACTGAAGCTTTCTTT.

The V and J genes are TRBV20-1 and TRBJ2-3; 16 bases line up with TRBD2. V shed 3 bases and J 4 bases; nucleotides not matched to a gene: 13. Germline loops: CDR1 DFQATT, CDR2 SNEGSKA (reference sequence). The CDR3 extends over 19 amino acids. The CDR3 here is CSARANPGLAGGPPDTQYF. The DNA for the CDR3 is TGCAGTGCTAGGGCAAACCCGGGACTAGCGGGAGGGCCTCCAGATACGCAGTATTTT.

This chain uses TRBV21-1 with TRBJ2-1; the listed D gene, TRBD2, was not tested against the DNA. TRBV21-1 is a known pseudogene. The CDR3 is made up of 20 amino acids. The CDR3 coding sequence is TGTGCCAGCAGCAAAGCGCGGGGACTAGCGGGAGTAAAGCTTTGCAATGAGCAGTTCTTC. Encoded protein: CASSKARGLAGVKLCNEQFF.

There are many counts of this clonotype. J is TRBJ2-1 and V is TRBV7-9; D unclear. V was trimmed by 7 bases and J by 8 bases, leaving 9 bases between them. This CDR3 is 11 amino acids long. The V gene's germline CDR1 is SEHNR and CDR2 FQNEAQ (reference sequence). CDR3 region: CASTRSDEQFF. The DNA of the CDR3 is TGTGCCAGCACAAGGTCTGATGAGCAGTTCTTC.

Many counts were recorded for this clonotype. The chain is built from TRBV20-1 and TRBJ2-3; 7 positions match TRBD2. Germline V CDR1 and CDR2: DFQATT, SNEGSKA (reference sequence). The V gene end was trimmed by 5 bases and the J gene end by 10 bases; junction bases not matched to a gene: 6. The CDR3 spans 11 residues. The CDR3: CSAYPGGAQYF. The CDR3 DNA sequence: TGCAGTGCTTATCCGGGGGGAGCGCAGTATTTT.

The sample holds many counts of this clonotype. The gene calls are TRBV12-3 or TRBV12-4 and TRBJ1-2; D gene ambiguous. This CDR3 is built from 12 residues. The V gene lost 1 base and the J gene lost 8 bases, with 8 bases spanning the gap. CDR3 in amino acids: CASSLEMRGYTF. In DNA form, the CDR3 reads TGTGCCAGCAGTTTAGAGATGAGGGGCTACACCTTC.

The chain uses TRBV7-9 and TRBJ2-7, with a possible D match to TRBD2 (6 bases). The CDR3 consists of 13 residues. Germline CDR1 SEHNR, CDR2 FQNEAQ (reference sequence). V was clipped by 5 bases and J by 2 bases, with 10 bases between them. Here the CDR3 DNA reads TGTGCCAGCAGCCCGGGGGATACCTACGAGCAGTACTTC. Its protein is CASSPGDTYEQYF.

This clonotype was counted ten times or more. The rearrangement joins TRBV6-1 to TRBJ1-1; a weak D match, TRBD1 (6 bases). Germline-derived CDR1 and CDR2 are MNHNS and SASEGT. Trimming pared 7 bases from V and 5 bases from J, leaving 23 bases between. This CDR3 spans 16 amino acids. The CDR3 spells CASTGDPEGGGTEAFF. CDR3 sequence (DNA): TGTGCCAGCACCGGAGACCCTGAGGGGGGGGGGACTGAAGCTTTCTTT.

CDR3 sequence reads: CSVRTGGLEAFF. CDR3 DNA sequence: TGCAGCGTCAGGACAGGGGGCCTTGAAGCTTTCTTT. The rearrangement joins TRBV29-1 to TRBJ1-1; TRBD1 matches 11 bases. Germline V gives CDR1 SQVTM, CDR2 ANQGSEA. Trimming at V came to 6 bases and at J to 7 bases, leaving 4 bases not matched to a gene. The CDR3 sequence is 12 residues long.

This clonotype was picked up many times. The CDR3 sequence is CASSGGGGTDTQYF. CDR3 DNA sequence: TGTGCCAGCAGCGGCGGGGGAGGGACAGATACGCAGTATTTT. The rearrangement links TRBV7-2 to TRBJ2-3; TRBD2 agrees at 7 bases. The V gene's germline CDR1 is SGHTA and CDR2 FQGNSA. The CDR3 runs to 14 residues. With 5 bases clipped from V and 3 bases from J, the junction kept 5 bases outside the gene matches.

In this sample, this clonotype turned up a few times. As DNA, the CDR3 is TGTGCCAGCAGCCTAAAACTCGGGACAGAGAACACTGAAGCTTTCTTT. Protein sequence: CASSLKLGTENTEAFF. The rearrangement uses TRBV3-1 and TRBJ1-1, with 7 bases that match TRBD1. The germline V gene encodes CDR1 LGHDT and CDR2 YNNKEL (reference sequence). The J segment lost 1 base and the V segment lost 4 bases, leaving 9 bases of the junction unmatched. The CDR3 extends over 16 amino acids.

This chain uses TRBV4-2 with TRBJ2-3, with D tentatively TRBD1 or TRBD2 (6 bases each). Germline loops: CDR1 LGHNA, CDR2 YNFKEQ. The CDR3 sequence is 14 residues long. Trimming took off 1 base at V and 6 bases at J, with 11 bases between the two ends. The CDR3 region is CASSQVRGPDTQYF. The CDR3 nucleotides are TGTGCCAGCAGCCAAGTCCGGGGGCCGGATACGCAGTATTTT.

The V and J genes are TRBV7-7 and TRBJ2-5; no clear D. The germline CDR1 and CDR2 sequences are SSHAT and FNYEAQ (reference sequence). The CDR3 loop spans 14 amino acids. Trimming took off 6 bases at V and 2 bases at J, with 13 bases between the two ends. CDR3 DNA sequence: TGTGCCAGCAGTCGTCTAGGAGAGCAAGAGACCCAGTACTTC. Amino acids: CASSRLGEQETQYF.